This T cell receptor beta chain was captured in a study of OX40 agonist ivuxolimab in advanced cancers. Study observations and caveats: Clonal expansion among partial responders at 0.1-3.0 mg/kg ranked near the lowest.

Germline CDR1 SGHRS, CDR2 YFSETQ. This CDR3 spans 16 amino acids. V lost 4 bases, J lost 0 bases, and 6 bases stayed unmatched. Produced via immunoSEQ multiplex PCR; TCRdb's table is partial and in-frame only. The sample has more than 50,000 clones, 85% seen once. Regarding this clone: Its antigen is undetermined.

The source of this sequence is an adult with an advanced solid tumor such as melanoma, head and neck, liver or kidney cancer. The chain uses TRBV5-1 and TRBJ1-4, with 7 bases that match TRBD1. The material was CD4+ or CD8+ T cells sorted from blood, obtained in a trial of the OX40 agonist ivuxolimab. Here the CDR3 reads CASSPRQGATNEKLFF. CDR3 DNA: TGCGCCAGCAGCCCTCGACAGGGAGCAACTAATGAAAAACTGTTTTTT.